These T cell receptor beta chains were read from a single sample in a study of tumor and adjacent non-tumor tissue in lung cancer. Via MiXCR, TCRdb re-called the multiplex PCR reads, giving one row per CDR3 protein. The table has 90,000 to 100,000 distinct CDR3 sequences, around three quarters seen once. Sequenced sample: distant non-tumor lung tissue. Receptor source: a man in his sixties with small cell lung cancer. The CDR3 runs from the conserved cysteine through the conserved F or W. The order of the fields is clone size, V gene, CDR3 length, J gene, D gene, CDR3 protein, CDR3 DNA. D genes are given only for firm matches. Size values are once, few and many counts, or a class for expanded clones, and some rows have none.

NA,TRBV20-1,14,TRBJ1-3,NA,CSAADSYSGNTIYF,TGCAGTGCTGCCGACTCGTACTCTGGAAACACCATATATTTT
NA,TRBV6-5,15,TRBJ2-1,NA,CANGYPGGVGNEQFF,TGTGCCAACGGTTACCCTGGGGGAGTGGGTAATGAGCAGTTCTTC
NA,TRBV11-2,15,TRBJ1-1,NA,CDSSRLGHLGTEAFF,TGTGACAGCAGCCGCCTCGGACACTTGGGCACTGAAGCTTTCTTT
NA,TRBV12-3/TRBV12-4,14,TRBJ2-3,TRBD2,CVSSRSGSIDTQYF,TGTGTCAGCAGTCGTAGCGGGAGCATAGATACGCAGTATTTT
NA,TRBV12-3/TRBV12-4,11,TRBJ2-1,NA,CASSFTWEQFF,TGTGCCAGCAGTTTCACCTGGGAACAGTTCTTC
NA,TRBV4-2,19,TRBJ2-4,NA,CASSQVARSSLISKNIQYF,TGTGCCAGCAGCCAAGTCGCAAGGTCCTCGCTGATCTCCAAAAACATTCAGTACTTC
NA,TRBV7-8,14,TRBJ2-5,TRBD1,CGSSPDRGQETHYF,TGTGGCAGCAGCCCTGACAGGGGACAAGAGACCCATTACTTC
NA,TRBV10-2,14,TRBJ2-3,NA,CASSAFTCTDTQYF,TGCGCCAGCAGTGCATTTACTTGCACAGATACGCAGTATTTT
many,TRBV7-9,17,TRBJ2-1,TRBD2,CASSLSTSGSSYNEQFF,TGTGCCAGCAGCTTATCAACTAGCGGGAGCTCCTACAATGAGCAGTTCTTC
NA,TRBV11-2,15,TRBJ1-4,TRBD1,CTNSTETGGPGKLFF,TGTACCAACAGCACCGAAACAGGGGGCCCCGGAAAACTTTTTTTT
NA,TRBV7-9,13,TRBJ1-1,NA,CISSRDNLAEAFF,TGTATCAGCAGTCGGGACAACCTAGCTGAAGCTTTCTTT
NA,TRBV6-5,12,TRBJ2-1,NA,CASSYWGDEQSF,TGTGCCAGCAGTTACTGGGGGGATGAGCAGTCCTTT
few,TRBV12-3/TRBV12-4,12,TRBJ1-1,NA,CASRGDGTEAFF,TGTGCCAGCAGGGGTGATGGCACTGAAGCTTTCTTT
NA,TRBV29-1,16,TRBJ2-1,TRBD2,CCVATTSGKAGNEQFF,TGCTGCGTCGCTACGACTAGCGGGAAGGCAGGGAATGAGCAGTTCTTC
many,TRBV6-6,15,TRBJ2-3,TRBD1,CASSYWDRGTDTQYF,TGTGCCAGCAGTTACTGGGACAGGGGAACAGATACGCAGTATTTT
NA,TRBV6-5,12,TRBJ1-5,NA,CVTRRMGQPQHF,TGTGTCACCAGAAGGATGGGGCAGCCCCAGCATTTT
NA,TRBV4-2,15,TRBJ2-3,NA,CTSSRTVGGPDTQYF,TGTACCAGCAGCCGCACGGTAGGAGGGCCAGATACGCAGTATTTT
once,TRBV10-3,14,TRBJ2-2,NA,CAISEGSDTWELFF,TGTGCCATCAGTGAAGGATCTGACACCTGGGAACTGTTTTTT
NA,TRBV7-9,17,TRBJ2-5,NA,CASSPRLVFGVKETQYF,TGTGCCAGCAGCCCGAGACTAGTGTTTGGTGTGAAAGAGACCCAGTACTTC
many,TRBV2,11,TRBJ1-4,NA,CASRTAEKLFF,TGTGCCAGCAGGACAGCGGAAAAACTGTTTTTT
NA,TRBV6-5,15,TRBJ2-1,NA,CASSYSGGLGNGQLF,TGTGCCAGCAGTTACTCTGGGGGACTGGGTAATGGGCAGCTCTTC
few,TRBV5-1,14,TRBJ1-1,NA,CASSLGWGNTEAFF,TGCGCCAGCAGCTTGGGTTGGGGTAACACTGAAGCTTTCTTT
NA,TRBV12-3/TRBV12-4,15,TRBJ2-2,NA,CVSSFSRTDTGDLFF,TGTGTCAGCAGTTTCTCTAGGACAGACACCGGGGACCTGTTTTTT
many,TRBV7-9,18,TRBJ2-5,NA,CASSLELPQTGLLETQYF,TGTGCCAGCAGCTTAGAATTGCCGCAGACAGGCTTGTTGGAGACCCAGTACTTC
NA,TRBV12-3/TRBV12-4,13,TRBJ1-6,NA,CVSSLAQNSPLHF,TGTGTCAGCAGTTTAGCGCAAAACTCTCCCCTCCACTTT
few,TRBV5-1,14,TRBJ2-1,NA,CASSVGKYYNEQFF,TGCGCCAGCAGCGTGGGGAAGTATTACAATGAGCAGTTCTTC
NA,TRBV6-1,15,TRBJ1-5,NA,CASSESGDNNHPHHF,TGTGCCAGCAGTGAATCAGGGGACAACAATCATCCCCACCATTTT
NA,TRBV12-3/TRBV12-4,14,TRBJ2-1,NA,CASSPGAEHNEQFF,TGTGCCAGCAGTCCCGGTGCAGAGCACAATGAGCAGTTCTTC
NA,TRBV28,15,TRBJ2-7,NA,CASSGIPGEPYEHYF,TGTGCCAGCAGTGGGATACCGGGAGAACCCTACGAGCACTACTTC
NA,TRBV12-5,16,TRBJ2-1,TRBD1,CAIGLAWGQGVYEQFF,TGTGCTATTGGTTTGGCTTGGGGACAGGGGGTTTATGAGCAGTTCTTC
NA,TRBV12-5,21,TRBJ2-1,TRBD2,CASGLVSIPGLAGRSYNEQFF,TGTGCTAGTGGTTTGGTATCTATCCCTGGACTAGCTGGGCGCTCCTACAATGAGCAGTTCTTC